Listed below are T cell receptor beta chains from one sample, sequenced in a study of blood T cells in healthy people across ages. TCRdb recomputed calls from the 5' RACE reads with MiXCR, one row per CDR3 protein. The table records 780,000 or so distinct CDR3 sequences, more than 55% of them present only once. The sequencing sample was made of blood. The receptors here all came from a middle-aged man in good health. The CDR3 runs from the conserved cysteine through the conserved F or W. A D gene is named only where the DNA matches it firmly. Clone size is stated in some rows and not others, as once, few, many or a class when expanded.

d_call j_call clone_size v_call cdr3_nt cdr3_aa
TRBD1 TRBJ1-5 NA TRBV2 TGTGCCAGCAGTTTACAGGGGTTTAGCGGCAATCAGCCCCAGCATTTT CASSLQGFSGNQPQHF
NA TRBJ1-2 NA TRBV5-1 TGCGCCAGCAGCGAGTCGATAGCCGGCTACACCTTC CASSESIAGYTF
TRBD2 TRBJ2-1 NA TRBV2 TGTGCCAGCAGAACCGGGAGGGCCGTACAATCTTTCAATGAGCAGTTCTTC CASRTGRAVQSFNEQFF
NA TRBJ1-5 NA TRBV20-1 TGCAGTGCAAACGACGGGGATCAGCCCCAGCATTTT CSANDGDQPQHF
NA TRBJ1-5 NA TRBV21-1 TGTGCCAGCAGCAAAGAGAGAATCGAGGGGTCAGGCAATCAGCCCCAGCATTTT CASSKERIEGSGNQPQHF
TRBD2 TRBJ2-3 many TRBV20-1 TGCAGTGCGGCGACTAGCGGGGGGACAGATACGCAGTATTTT CSAATSGGTDTQYF
TRBD2 TRBJ2-5 few TRBV12-3/TRBV12-4 TGTGCCAGCAGTCAAGCGGGACGCGGAGAGACCCAGTACTTC CASSQAGRGETQYF
NA TRBJ2-3 NA TRBV9 TGTGCCAGCAGCGTAGGTGGGAGGTCCACAGATACGCAGTATTTT CASSVGGRSTDTQYF
NA TRBJ1-2 NA TRBV27 TGTGCCAGCAGTTTCTCCGGGCAGCTCTATGGCTACACCTTC CASSFSGQLYGYTF
NA TRBJ2-2 NA TRBV5-1 TGCGCCAGCAGCTTGTGGGACACCGGCACCGGGGAGCTGTTTTTT CASSLWDTGTGELFF
NA TRBJ1-1 NA TRBV7-9 TGTGCCAGCAGCTTAGAGGCACCCTCTGAAGCTTTCTTT CASSLEAPSEAFF
NA TRBJ2-3 NA TRBV10-3 TGTGCCATCAGTGACCCCCGACAGTCGGGGGATACGCAGTATTTT CAISDPRQSGDTQYF
NA TRBJ2-3 NA TRBV28 TGTGCCAGCAACTGGTATGGAGCTGGAAAAACGCAGTATTTT CASNWYGAGKTQYF